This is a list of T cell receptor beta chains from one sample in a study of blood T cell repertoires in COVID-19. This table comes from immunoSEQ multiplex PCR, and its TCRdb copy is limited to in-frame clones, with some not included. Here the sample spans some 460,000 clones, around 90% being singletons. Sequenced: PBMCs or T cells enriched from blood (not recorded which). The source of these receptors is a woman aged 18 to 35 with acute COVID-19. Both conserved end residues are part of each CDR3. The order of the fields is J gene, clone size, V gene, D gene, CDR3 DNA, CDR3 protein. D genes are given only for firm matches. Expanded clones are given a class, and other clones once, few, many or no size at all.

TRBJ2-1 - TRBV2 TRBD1 TGTGCCAGCTACCGGGACAGGGACAATGAGCAGTTCTTC CASYRDRDNEQFF
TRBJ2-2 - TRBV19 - TGTGCCAGTAGAATGGCAGGGAAGACCGGGGAGCTGTTTTTT CASRMAGKTGELFF
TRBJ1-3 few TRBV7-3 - TGTGCCAGCAGCTTAAATGGCAGGGCTGGAAACACCATATATTTT CASSLNGRAGNTIYF
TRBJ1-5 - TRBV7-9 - TGTGCCAGCAGCCCTTCGACAGCCGTACTAAATCAGCCCCAGCATTTT CASSPSTAVLNQPQHF
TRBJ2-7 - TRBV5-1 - TGCGCCAGCAGCTTGGGGCCCAGTCCCTCCTACGAGCAGTACTTC CASSLGPSPSYEQYF
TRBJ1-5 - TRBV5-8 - TGTGCCAGCAGCTTGGGACTCAGGACACCGCAGCCCCAGCATTTT CASSLGLRTPQPQHF
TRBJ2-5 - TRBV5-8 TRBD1 TGTGCCAGCAGCGCGGACAGGGGCCTCGAGACCCAGTACTTC CASSADRGLETQYF
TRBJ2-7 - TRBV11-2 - TGTGCCAGCAGCAGCACAGGTATAAGTTACGAGCAGTACTTC CASSSTGISYEQYF
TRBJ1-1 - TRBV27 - TGTGCCAGCAGTTTATCCCAGGGGCGGACTGAAGCTTTCTTT CASSLSQGRTEAFF
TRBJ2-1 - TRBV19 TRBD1 TGTGCCAGCCGGGGACAGGGAAGGATTGGTGAGCAGTTCTTC CASRGQGRIGEQFF
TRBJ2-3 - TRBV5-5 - TGTGCCAGCAGCTTTGCAGGGGGGAATATTGGAGATACGCAGTATTTT CASSFAGGNIGDTQYF
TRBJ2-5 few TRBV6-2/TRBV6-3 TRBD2 TGTGCCAGCAGTTACAATCCCCTACTAGCGCAGCAAGAGACCCAGTACTTC CASSYNPLLAQQETQYF
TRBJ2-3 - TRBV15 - TGTGCCACCCTGCGACTAGAGGCAGATACGCAGTATTTT CATLRLEADTQYF
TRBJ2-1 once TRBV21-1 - TGTGCCAGCAGCAAGACTAGTGTTGAGCAGTTCTTC CASSKTSVEQFF
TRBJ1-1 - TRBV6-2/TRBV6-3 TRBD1 TGTGCCAGCAGTTCCTTGACAGGGAGAGGAGCTTTCTTT CASSSLTGRGAFF
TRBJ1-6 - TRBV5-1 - TGCGCCAGCAGCCCCGGGGGGGGAAATTCACCCCTCCACTTT CASSPGGGNSPLHF
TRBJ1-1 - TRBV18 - TGTGCCAGCTCACCGCCGTTGGAGGGGACTGAAGCTTTCTTT CASSPPLEGTEAFF
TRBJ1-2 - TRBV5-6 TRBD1 TGTGCCAGCAGCCCATCAGACAGGGGGCGCGGAGGCTACACCTTC CASSPSDRGRGGYTF
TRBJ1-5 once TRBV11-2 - TGTGCCAGCAGCTTAGGACCGGGTAATAGCAATCAGCCCCAGCATTTT CASSLGPGNSNQPQHF
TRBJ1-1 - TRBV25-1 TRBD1 TGTGCCAGCACTGCCGGGACAGGGAGAACTGAAGCTTTCTTT CASTAGTGRTEAFF
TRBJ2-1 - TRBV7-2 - TGTGCCAGCAGCTTAGCGTCAGGGATTGAGCAGTTCTTC CASSLASGIEQFF
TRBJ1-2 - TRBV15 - TGTGCCACCAGCAGAGGGGGGGTTGACCGGACCTATGGCTACACCTTC CATSRGGVDRTYGYTF
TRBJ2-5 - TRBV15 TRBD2 TGTGCCACCAGCAGAGAGGTAGCGGGAGAAACCCAGTACTTC CATSREVAGETQYF
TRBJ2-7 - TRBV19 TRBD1 TGTGCCAGTAGTCCTACCGGGACAGGGATCGACGAGCAGTACTTC CASSPTGTGIDEQYF
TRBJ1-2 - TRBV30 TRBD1 TGTGCCTGGAAGGGACAGCATCGGTACTCTGACTATGGCTACACCTTC CAWKGQHRYSDYGYTF
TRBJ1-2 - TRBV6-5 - TGTGCCAGCAATCAGGGCCTAAACTATGGCTACACCTTC CASNQGLNYGYTF
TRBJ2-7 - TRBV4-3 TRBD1 TGCGCCAGCAGCCAAGGTCGGGGACAGGGGGCCCACGAGCAGTACTTC CASSQGRGQGAHEQYF
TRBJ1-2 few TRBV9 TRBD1 TGTGCCAGCAGCGAGCTGGGACAGAGCCAAAGGGGAGGCTACACCTTC CASSELGQSQRGGYTF
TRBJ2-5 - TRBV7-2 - TGTGCCAGCAGCTTATATTATGGGGCACAAGAGACCCAGTACTTC CASSLYYGAQETQYF
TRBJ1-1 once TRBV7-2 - TGTGCCAGCAGCTTAAACGGCGGTACTGAAGCTTTCTTT CASSLNGGTEAFF
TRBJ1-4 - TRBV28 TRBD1 TGTGCCAGCAGTTTGGGACAGGCACCTAATGAAAAACTGTTTTTT CASSLGQAPNEKLFF
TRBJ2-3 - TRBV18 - TGTGCCAGCTCACGGGCCTCTGTAGGTACAGATACGCAGTATTTT CASSRASVGTDTQYF
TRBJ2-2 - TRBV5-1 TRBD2 TGCGCCAGCAGCATTAGCGGGGGAGTCACCGGGGAGCTGTTTTTT CASSISGGVTGELFF
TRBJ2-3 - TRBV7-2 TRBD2 TGTGCCAGCAGCTTGGCCCCCCAGACTAGCGCAGATACGCAGTATTTT CASSLAPQTSADTQYF
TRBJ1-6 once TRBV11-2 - TGTGCCAGCAGCAACAGGGTGGATTCACCCCTCCACTTT CASSNRVDSPLHF
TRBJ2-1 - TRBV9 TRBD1 TGTGCCAGCAGCGCCCGACAGGGCCCCGGGGATGAGCAGTTCTTC CASSARQGPGDEQFF
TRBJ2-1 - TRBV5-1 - TGCGCCAGCAGCTTGGTCGAGTCCGAATACAATGAGCAGTTCTTC CASSLVESEYNEQFF
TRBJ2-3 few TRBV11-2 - TGTGCCAGCAGCTTAGGGTTCGCGACAGATACGCAGTATTTT CASSLGFATDTQYF